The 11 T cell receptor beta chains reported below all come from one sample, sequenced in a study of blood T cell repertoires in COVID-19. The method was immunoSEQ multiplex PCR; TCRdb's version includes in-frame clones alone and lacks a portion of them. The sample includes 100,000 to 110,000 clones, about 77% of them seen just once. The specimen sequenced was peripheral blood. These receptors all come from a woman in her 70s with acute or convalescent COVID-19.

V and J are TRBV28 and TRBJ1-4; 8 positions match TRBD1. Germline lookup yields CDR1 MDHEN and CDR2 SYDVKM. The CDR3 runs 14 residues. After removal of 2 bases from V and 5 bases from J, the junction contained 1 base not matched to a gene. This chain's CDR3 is CASSLTGGNEKLFF. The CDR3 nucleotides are TGTGCCAGCAGTTTAACAGGGGGGAATGAAAAACTGTTTTTT.

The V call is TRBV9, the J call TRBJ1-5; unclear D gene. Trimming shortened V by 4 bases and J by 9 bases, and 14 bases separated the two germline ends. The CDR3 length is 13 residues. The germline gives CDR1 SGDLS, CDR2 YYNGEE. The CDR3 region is CASSLRFSTPQHF. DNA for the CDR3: TGTGCCAGCAGCTTACGGTTCTCAACGCCCCAGCATTTT.

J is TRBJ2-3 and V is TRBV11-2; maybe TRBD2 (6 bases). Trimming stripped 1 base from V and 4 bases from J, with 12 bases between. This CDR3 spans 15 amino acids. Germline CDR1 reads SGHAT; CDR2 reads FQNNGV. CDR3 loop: CASSLGGVGSDTQYF. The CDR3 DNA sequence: TGTGCCAGCAGCTTAGGGGGGGTCGGTTCAGATACGCAGTATTTT.

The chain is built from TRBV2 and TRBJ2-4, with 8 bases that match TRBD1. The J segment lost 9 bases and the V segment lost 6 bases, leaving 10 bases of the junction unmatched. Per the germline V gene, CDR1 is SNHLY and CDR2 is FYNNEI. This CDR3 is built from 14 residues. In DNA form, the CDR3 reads TGTGCCAGCAGCACTTCCGGGACAGGTAGCATTCAGTACTTC. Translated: CASSTSGTGSIQYF.

CDR3: CASSQESAGKYGYTF. The CDR3 region has the DNA TGTGCCAGCAGCCAAGAATCGGCAGGGAAATATGGCTACACCTTC. The chain combines TRBV3-1 (or the pseudogene TRBV3-2) with TRBJ1-2; D possibly corresponds to TRBD1 (5 bases). From germline, CDR1 is LGHDT and CDR2 YNNKEL (reference sequence). Trimming removed 0 bases from V and 5 bases from J, with 13 bases in between. The CDR3 consists of 15 residues.

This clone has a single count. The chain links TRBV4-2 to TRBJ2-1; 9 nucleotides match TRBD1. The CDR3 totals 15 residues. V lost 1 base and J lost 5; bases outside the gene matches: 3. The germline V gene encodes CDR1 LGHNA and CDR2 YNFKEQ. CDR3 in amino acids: CASSQGDRDNNEQFF. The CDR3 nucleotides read TGTGCCAGCAGCCAAGGGGACAGGGACAACAATGAGCAGTTCTTC.

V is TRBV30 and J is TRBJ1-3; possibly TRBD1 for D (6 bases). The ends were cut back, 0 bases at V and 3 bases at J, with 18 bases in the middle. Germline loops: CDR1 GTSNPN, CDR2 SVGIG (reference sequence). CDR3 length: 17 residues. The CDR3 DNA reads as TGTGCCTGGAGTGTACCGGTGACGGGGGGCAATGGAAACACCATATATTTT. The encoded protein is CAWSVPVTGGNGNTIYF.

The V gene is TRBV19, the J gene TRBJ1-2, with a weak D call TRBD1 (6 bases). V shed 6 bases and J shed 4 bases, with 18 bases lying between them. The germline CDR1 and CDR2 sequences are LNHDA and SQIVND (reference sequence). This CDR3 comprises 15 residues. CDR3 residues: CASSTRQEGGYGYTF. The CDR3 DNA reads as TGTGCCAGTAGCACCCGACAGGAAGGTGGCTATGGCTACACCTTC.

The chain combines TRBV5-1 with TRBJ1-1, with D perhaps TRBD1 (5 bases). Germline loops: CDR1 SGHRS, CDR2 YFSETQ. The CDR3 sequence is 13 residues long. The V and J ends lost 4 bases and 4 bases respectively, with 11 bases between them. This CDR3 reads CASSREQATEAFF. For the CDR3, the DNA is TGCGCCAGCAGCCGTGAACAGGCCACTGAAGCTTTCTTT.

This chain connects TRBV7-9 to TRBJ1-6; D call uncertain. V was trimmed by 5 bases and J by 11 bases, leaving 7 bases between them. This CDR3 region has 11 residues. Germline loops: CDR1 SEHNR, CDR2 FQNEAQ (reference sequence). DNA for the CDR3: TGTGCCAGCAGCCCCTCTCCACCCCTCCACTTT. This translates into CASSPSPPLHF.

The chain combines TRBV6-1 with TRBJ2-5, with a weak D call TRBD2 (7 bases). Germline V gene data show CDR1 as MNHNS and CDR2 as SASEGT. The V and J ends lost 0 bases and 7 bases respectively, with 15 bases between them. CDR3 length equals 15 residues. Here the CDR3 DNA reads TGTGCCAGCAGTGAAGCGAGGCAGGGGAGGGGGACCCAGTACTTC. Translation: CASSEARQGRGTQYF.